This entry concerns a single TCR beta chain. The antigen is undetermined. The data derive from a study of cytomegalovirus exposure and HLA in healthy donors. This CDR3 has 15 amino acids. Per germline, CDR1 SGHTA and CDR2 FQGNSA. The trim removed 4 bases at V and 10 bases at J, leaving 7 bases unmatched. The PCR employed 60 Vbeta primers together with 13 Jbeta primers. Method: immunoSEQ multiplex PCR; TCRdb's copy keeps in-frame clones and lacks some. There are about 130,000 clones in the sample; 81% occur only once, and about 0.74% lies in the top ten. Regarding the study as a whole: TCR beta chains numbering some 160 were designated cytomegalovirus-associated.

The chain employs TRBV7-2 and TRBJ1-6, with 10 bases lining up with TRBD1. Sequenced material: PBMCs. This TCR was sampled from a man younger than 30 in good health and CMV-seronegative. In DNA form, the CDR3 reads TGTGCCAGCAGCTCAACCGGGACAGGGGAATCACCCCTCCACTTT. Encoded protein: CASSSTGTGESPLHF.